The rows below give T cell receptor beta chains drawn from one sample of a study. TCRdb reprocessed the 5' RACE reads with MiXCR, giving one entry per CDR3 protein. The sample consists of nearly 55,000 distinct CDR3 sequences, about 25% of them appearing once. Material: tumor-infiltrating naive CD4+ T cells sorted from the breast tumor. These receptors came from a female donor with breast cancer. CDR3s include the opening cysteine and the closing phenylalanine or tryptophan. D genes are given only for firm matches. Not every row has a clone size; where given, it reads once, few, many or a size class.

V	D	size	length	J	DNA	CDR3
TRBV11-3	.	.	11	TRBJ2-3	TGTGCCAGCACCCGTACGGATACGCAGTATTTT	CASTRTDTQYF
TRBV15	TRBD1	.	16	TRBJ2-7	TGTGCCACCAGCAGCACAGCAGGGGGCAGGTCCTACGAGCAGTACTTC	CATSSTAGGRSYEQYF
TRBV6-5	.	few	13	TRBJ1-1	TGTGCCAGCAGTGGATGGTTATTCACTGAAGCTTTCTTT	CASSGWLFTEAFF
TRBV5-1	.	few	14	TRBJ1-3	TGCGCCAGCAGCTTGCCGGCGGACGGAAACACCATATATTTT	CASSLPADGNTIYF
TRBV5-1	.	few	15	TRBJ1-5	TGCGCCAGCAGCTTGAACGGAGATAGCAATCAGCCCCAGCATTTT	CASSLNGDSNQPQHF
TRBV5-1	TRBD2	.	14	TRBJ2-7	TGCGCCAGCTCGGATAACAGCGGGGCCTACGAGCAGTACTTC	CASSDNSGAYEQYF
TRBV7-3	.	few	13	TRBJ2-3	TGTGCCAGCAGCTCAGGGGTAGGGCAGACGCAGTATTTT	CASSSGVGQTQYF
TRBV20-1	TRBD2	few	18	TRBJ2-1	TGCAGTGCTAGAGATCCCTGGACAGGCTTTTCTAGCGGGGGTGAGCAGTTCTTC	CSARDPWTGFSSGGEQFF
TRBV29-1	TRBD2	once	12	TRBJ2-1	TGCAGCGCCAGGACTAGCAACAATGAGCAGTTCTTC	CSARTSNNEQFF
TRBV6-2/TRBV6-3	.	many	17	TRBJ1-1	TGTGCCAGCAGTTACGGGGGGGCAGGGAGCATGAACACTGAAGCTTTCTTT	CASSYGGAGSMNTEAFF
TRBV20-1	.	few	11	TRBJ2-1	TGCAGTGCTAGCGGGGGGACACCGCAGTTCTTC	CSASGGTPQFF
TRBV28	.	.	14	TRBJ1-5	TGTGCCAGCTGGGCCGGGTCCAGATATCAGCCCCAGCATTTT	CASWAGSRYQPQHF
TRBV5-1	.	.	17	TRBJ2-7	TGCGCCAGCAGCTTAATAGGATCAGGGGCGGTCTCCTACGAGCAGTACTTC	CASSLIGSGAVSYEQYF
TRBV11-2	TRBD2	.	17	TRBJ2-3	TGTGCCAGCAGCTCCCTCCCCGGGACTAGCTCTACAGATACGCAGTATTTT	CASSSLPGTSSTDTQYF
TRBV7-8	.	few	15	TRBJ1-3	TGTGCCAGCAGCAAACAGACGCTCTCTGGAAACACCATATATTTT	CASSKQTLSGNTIYF
TRBV5-1	.	.	15	TRBJ2-1	TGCGCCAGCAGCTTGGGGGAGGCCTCCTACAATGAGCAGTTCTTC	CASSLGEASYNEQFF
TRBV20-1	TRBD2	.	13	TRBJ2-7	TGCAGTGCTAGAGGACTAGCTAGGGGCGAGCAGTACTTC	CSARGLARGEQYF
TRBV12-5	.	few	12	TRBJ2-1	TGTGCTAGTGGCCCGGACTACAATGAGCAGTTCTTC	CASGPDYNEQFF
TRBV2	.	.	15	TRBJ1-5	TGTGCCAGCAGTGAGTCGGGACTTAGCAATCAGCCCCAGCATTTT	CASSESGLSNQPQHF
TRBV7-9	.	.	15	TRBJ1-1	TGTGCCAGCAACCCCGGGTCCGGACAGAACACTGAAGCTTTCTTT	CASNPGSGQNTEAFF
TRBV10-3	.	few	14	TRBJ2-1	TGTGCCATCAGTGAGAAGTCCGCCTACAATGAGCAGTTCTTC	CAISEKSAYNEQFF
TRBV5-4	TRBD2	.	16	TRBJ2-7	TGTGCCAGCAGCTTGGATCCCGGGAGGAGCTCCTACGAGCAGTACTTC	CASSLDPGRSSYEQYF
TRBV14	.	.	14	TRBJ1-1	TGTGCCAGCAGCCAAGATTATACGGGCACTGAAGCTTTCTTT	CASSQDYTGTEAFF
TRBV20-1	TRBD1	few	14	TRBJ1-4	TGCAGTGCGCCGGACAGGGGATGGAATGAAAAACTGTTTTTT	CSAPDRGWNEKLFF
TRBV7-2	TRBD1	.	11	TRBJ1-5	TGTGCCAGCAGCTTGGGGACAGGGGCGCATTTT	CASSLGTGAHF
TRBV5-1	TRBD2	few	15	TRBJ2-5	TGCGCCAGCAGCCTGGGGGGGATCCCTCAAGAGACCCAGTACTTC	CASSLGGIPQETQYF
TRBV24-1	.	.	15	TRBJ2-1	TGTGCCACCAGTGACGCCCAGGATGTTAACAATGAGCAGTTCTTC	CATSDAQDVNNEQFF
TRBV6-6	TRBD1	.	13	TRBJ1-5	TGTGCCAGCAGGGACAGGGCGGATCGGCCCCAGCATTTT	CASRDRADRPQHF
TRBV12-3/TRBV12-4	.	.	12	TRBJ2-2	TGTGCCAGCAGGGGCCATGGAGGGGAGCTGTTTTTT	CASRGHGGELFF
TRBV7-8	.	.	16	TRBJ2-7	TGTGCCAGCAGCATACACTGGGACTCGAGCTCCTACGAGCAGTACTTC	CASSIHWDSSSYEQYF
TRBV4-2	.	once	15	TRBJ1-2	TGTGCCAGCAGCCAAGATAGGCAGGGTATTCGTGGCTACACCTTC	CASSQDRQGIRGYTF
TRBV7-8	TRBD1	few	14	TRBJ1-6	TGTGCCAGCAGCTGGACAGGGGCCCCCGCGGCCCTCCACTTT	CASSWTGAPAALHF
TRBV4-2	.	few	17	TRBJ2-6	TGTGCCAGCAGCCAAGATAGTACTTTCTCTGGGGCCAACGTCCTGACTTTC	CASSQDSTFSGANVLTF
TRBV7-9	TRBD2	.	15	TRBJ2-3	TGTGCCAGCAGCTCGGGACTAGCCCCCACAGATACGCAGTATTTT	CASSSGLAPTDTQYF
TRBV7-3	.	.	13	TRBJ2-3	TGTGCCAGCAGCGCCGGAGGGGCGGAGGCGCAGTATTTT	CASSAGGAEAQYF
TRBV7-2	TRBD2	.	12	TRBJ2-7	TGTGCCAGCAGCTTTGGCGGGGGCGAGCAGTACTTC	CASSFGGGEQYF
TRBV2	.	few	14	TRBJ1-3	TGTGCCAGCAGTGAACCCCGGGCCGGAAACACCATATATTTT	CASSEPRAGNTIYF
TRBV29-1	TRBD1	.	12	TRBJ1-1	TGCAGCTTTCTCACAGGGGACACTGAAGCTTTCTTT	CSFLTGDTEAFF
TRBV5-5	.	.	14	TRBJ1-2	TGTGCCAGCAGCTTGTCCGGGAGGAACGATGGCTACACCTTC	CASSLSGRNDGYTF
TRBV12-3/TRBV12-4	.	.	14	TRBJ1-5	TGTGCCAGCGCAGGCCTGAATAGCAATCAGCCCCAGCATTTT	CASAGLNSNQPQHF
TRBV15	.	few	15	TRBJ1-1	TGTGCCACCAGCCGAACGAATAGCGGCAGCACTGAAGCTTTCTTT	CATSRTNSGSTEAFF
TRBV9	TRBD2	few	15	TRBJ2-1	TGTGCCAGCAGCGGGGGACTAGCGGTCCGCAATGAGCAGTTCTTC	CASSGGLAVRNEQFF
TRBV12-3/TRBV12-4	.	.	14	TRBJ2-1	TGTGCCAGCAGTTTGAGCGGAGACTACAATGAGCAGTTCTTC	CASSLSGDYNEQFF
TRBV4-1	.	few	14	TRBJ1-2	TGCGCCAGCAGCCAAGTGGACGTTTCATATGGCTACACCTTC	CASSQVDVSYGYTF
TRBV5-1	.	few	13	TRBJ1-2	TGCGCCAGCAGCGTGGACAGTCTCTATGGCTACACCTTC	CASSVDSLYGYTF
TRBV28	TRBD2	.	16	TRBJ2-2	TGTGCCAGCAGTTCTACGGGACTAGCGTTCACCGGGGAGCTGTTTTTT	CASSSTGLAFTGELFF
TRBV2	.	.	14	TRBJ2-3	TGTGCCAGCAGTGAAGGGGGCGGCACAGATACGCAGTATTTT	CASSEGGGTDTQYF
TRBV7-2	TRBD1	.	11	TRBJ2-1	TGTGCCAGCAGCTTGGGACAGGGAAAGTTCTTC	CASSLGQGKFF
TRBV6-2/TRBV6-3	TRBD1	few	14	TRBJ2-7	TGTGCCAGCAGTTACCGCAGGGGGACAAACGAGCAGTACTTC	CASSYRRGTNEQYF
TRBV20-1	.	many	11	TRBJ1-2	TGCAGTGCTAAACAGGTTATGGGCTACACCTTC	CSAKQVMGYTF